These 21 T cell receptor beta chains share one sample of origin, sequenced in a study of T cell repertoires in cytomegalovirus infection. MiXCR, run by TCRdb on the reads, gives a single entry per CDR3 protein. The sample holds hundreds of thousands of distinct CDR3 sequences; about 39% are singletons and the top ten take approximately 40%. No antigen is known for these receptors. This sample comprised cultured PBMCs, obtained from culture after CMV antigen stimulation. The origin of the receptors is a human donor in good health (CMV status not recorded). Some clones in this sample may be carry-over from other donors' samples.

In its sample, this clonotype was seen a few times. The rearrangement joins TRBV7-9 to TRBJ2-3; either TRBD1 or TRBD2 may supply D (5 bases each). CDR1 and CDR2 (germline): SEHNR, FQNEAQ (reference sequence). V lost 8 bases, J lost 5 bases, and 20 bases lay in between. This CDR3 comprises 15 residues. Written as DNA, the CDR3 is TGTGCCAGCCCTCTTTCGGGGACCTATGGAGATACGCAGTATTTT. It translates to CASPLSGTYGDTQYF.

This clonotype was seen once. This chain joins TRBV28 and TRBJ2-3, with 8 bases identical to TRBD1. CDR1 and CDR2 from the germline V gene are MDHEN and SYDVKM. V was clipped by 9 bases and J by 1 base; unmatched bases: 6. CDR3 length: 14 residues. CDR3 nucleotides: TGTGCCAGTCGTTCGGGACAGGGCACAGATACGCAGTATTTT. Protein: CASRSGQGTDTQYF.

The chain joins TRBV7-2 to TRBJ2-7; maybe TRBD2 (6 bases). CDR3 length equals 15 residues. V was clipped by 3 bases and J by 0 bases, with 12 bases between them. Germline values: CDR1 SGHTA, CDR2 FQGNSA. The chain's CDR3 is CASSFLGTYSYEQYF. CDR3 nucleotide sequence: TGTGCCAGCAGCTTTCTTGGGACTTACTCCTACGAGCAGTACTTC.

The rearrangement links TRBV6-8 to TRBJ2-7, with D uncertain. V lost 5 bases, J lost 3 bases, and 11 bases lay in between. The germline CDR1 and CDR2 sequences are MNHGY and SAAAGT. This CDR3 comprises 13 residues. The DNA for the CDR3 is TGTGCCAGCAGTAGATCCAAGAACTACGAGCAGTACTTC. Translating gives CASSRSKNYEQYF.

In nucleotides, the CDR3 is TGCGCCAGCAGACAGGAGGCATCGGAGACCCAGTACTTC. Translation: CASRQEASETQYF. This chain uses TRBV5-1 with TRBJ2-5; D tentatively reads TRBD1 or TRBD2 (5 bases each). Looked up from germline, CDR1 is SGHRS and CDR2 is YFSETQ. This CDR3 is built from 13 residues. The V end was cut by 5 bases, the J end by 5 bases, with 13 bases between.

This clonotype has more than one count but fewer than ten. The chain joins TRBV7-2 to TRBJ2-7, with D tentatively TRBD1 or TRBD2 (5 bases each). The CDR3 totals 13 residues. Germline V gives CDR1 SGHTA, CDR2 FQGNSA. Trimming cost V 5 bases and J 6 bases, with 14 bases left between them. For the CDR3, the DNA is TGTGCCAGCAGCCACCTCCCGGGGACCGAGCAGTACTTC. Amino acids: CASSHLPGTEQYF.

CDR3 coding DNA: TGTGCCAGCAGCCCGTCCTGGGGACGGGCGAACACCGGGGAGCTGTTTTTT. This translates into CASSPSWGRANTGELFF. This chain links TRBV7-2 with TRBJ2-2; D possibly uses TRBD1 or TRBD2 (5 bases each). Germline V gives CDR1 SGHTA, CDR2 FQGNSA. The V and J ends lost 5 bases and 0 bases respectively, with 16 bases between them. The CDR3 consists of 17 residues.

Here the CDR3 DNA reads TGTGCCAGCAGCACAGGATCGGGGGGGGCGGTTAGCACCGGGGAGCTGTTTTTT. It codes for CASSTGSGGAVSTGELFF. The chain has TRBV12-3 or TRBV12-4 and TRBJ2-2; 8 nucleotides line up with TRBD2. V dropped 6 bases and J dropped 4; count of bases not matched to a gene: 16. This CDR3 is built from 18 residues.

A note on this clonotype: Germline and junction disagree at one end, which may indicate a read error. This chain connects TRBV4-1 to TRBJ1-4, with D perhaps TRBD1 (5 bases). From germline, CDR1 is MGHRA and CDR2 YSYEKL. The CDR3 length is 16 residues. CDR3 sequence reads: CASSQDKGRTNEKLFF. The CDR3 nucleotides read TGTGCCAGCAGCCAAGATAAGGGGAGAACTAATGAAAAACTGTTTTTT.

This clonotype showed up just once. This chain links TRBV5-1 with TRBJ2-7; D ambiguous. Trimming took off 3 bases at V and 3 bases at J, with 10 bases between the two ends. The CDR3 is 13 residues long. The germline gives CDR1 SGHRS, CDR2 YFSETQ. The CDR3 spells CASSSAHFYEQYF. Here the CDR3 DNA reads TGCGCCAGCAGCTCGGCACACTTCTACGAGCAGTACTTC.

J is TRBJ1-5 and V is TRBV7-8; D is possibly TRBD1 (6 bases). Germline V CDR1 and CDR2: SGHVS, FQNEAQ. Trimming took off 1 base at V and 0 bases at J, with 13 bases between the two ends. This CDR3 region has 17 residues. The CDR3 region is CASSLELGGYSNQPQHF. CDR3 coding DNA: TGTGCCAGCAGCTTAGAGCTAGGGGGGTATAGCAATCAGCCCCAGCATTTT.

This clonotype was observed once. The chain links TRBV6-8 to TRBJ1-3, with TRBD1 as a possible D gene (6 bases). Trimming cost V 6 bases and J 4 bases, with 10 bases left between them. CDR3 length equals 13 residues. CDR1 is MNHGY and CDR2 is SAAAGT in the germline V gene. The CDR3 DNA reads TGTGCCAGCAGGAAGGGGACAGGAAACACCATATATTTT. It encodes CASRKGTGNTIYF.

The gene calls are TRBV30 and TRBJ2-7; D call uncertain. The CDR3 covers 12 residues. Germline CDR1 and CDR2: GTSNPN and SVGIG (reference sequence). Trimming stripped 2 bases from V and 6 bases from J, with 11 bases between. CDR3 nucleotides: TGTGCCTGGAGTAGAGCCCTGGCCGAGCAGTACTTC. It translates to CAWSRALAEQYF. The complete variable domain, with remaining parts taken from reference TRBV30 and TRBJ2-7, reads SQTIHQWPATLVQPVGSPLSLECTVEGTSNPNLYWYRQAAGRGLQLLFYSVGIGQISSEVPQNLSASRPQDRQFILSSKKLLLSDSGFYLCAWSRALAEQYFGPGTRLTVT.

The chain is built from TRBV20-1 and TRBJ2-3, with D perhaps TRBD1 (5 bases). The CDR3 is 15 residues long. Germline V gene sequence: CDR1 DFQATT, CDR2 SNEGSKA (reference sequence). Trimming cost V 2 bases and J 0 bases, with 12 bases left between them. The CDR3 nucleotides read TGCAGTGCTAGAAGATCGGACACAAGCACAGATACGCAGTATTTT. It codes for CSARRSDTSTDTQYF.

This chain links TRBV12-3 or TRBV12-4 with TRBJ2-1, with TRBD1 as a possible D gene (7 bases). The ends were cut back, 11 bases at V and 10 bases at J, with 21 bases in the middle. This CDR3 comprises 13 residues. In DNA form, the CDR3 reads TGTGCCGGGACGGACAGGAACGGAGGGGAGCAGTTCTTC. Encoded protein: CAGTDRNGGEQFF.

The chain is built from TRBV28 and TRBJ1-5, with unresolved D. This CDR3 contains 15 residues. The germline CDR1 and CDR2 sequences are MDHEN and SYDVKM. V gave up 4 bases and J gave up 4 bases, with 14 bases separating them. The CDR3 spells CASSSKTSGNQPQHF. CDR3 nucleotide sequence: TGTGCCAGCAGTTCTAAAACCTCCGGGAATCAGCCCCAGCATTTT.

The chain employs TRBV6-2 or TRBV6-3 and TRBJ2-2; D is ambiguous. The V and J ends lost 2 bases and 6 bases respectively, with 4 bases between them. This CDR3 has 12 amino acids. CDR1 and CDR2 (germline): MNHEY, SVGEGT. The CDR3, as DNA: TGTGCCAGCAGTTACGAGCCCGGGGAGCTGTTTTTT. Translating it yields CASSYEPGELFF.

CDR3 bases: TGTGCCAGCAGCCCCACAGGGGGCGAGTCACCCCTCCACTTT. Translated, it gives CASSPTGGESPLHF. This chain links TRBV7-2 with TRBJ1-6; 9 bases are a match to TRBD1. The length of the CDR3 is 14 residues. V dropped 5 bases and J dropped 10; count of bases not matched to a gene: 6. Germline CDR1 reads SGHTA; CDR2 reads FQGNSA.

The V and J genes are TRBV4-3 and TRBJ2-1, with TRBD2 matching 8 bases. Germline-derived CDR1 and CDR2 are LGHNA and YSLEER. The CDR3 is 16 amino acids. Unmatched junction bases numbered 4, after V lost 2 bases and J lost 1 base. Here the CDR3 reads CASSQNSGDSYNEQFF. The CDR3 coding sequence is TGCGCCAGCAGCCAAAATAGCGGGGATTCCTACAATGAGCAGTTCTTC.

At least ten counts were recorded for this clonotype. The chain carries TRBV7-2 and TRBJ2-7; tentative D call: TRBD2 (6 bases). The germline V gene encodes CDR1 SGHTA and CDR2 FQGNSA. The CDR3 spans 12 residues. Trimming removed 1 base from V and 6 bases from J, with 7 bases in between. Here the CDR3 reads CASSLDGGEQYF. The CDR3 region has the DNA TGTGCCAGCAGCTTAGACGGGGGCGAGCAGTACTTC.

The V call is TRBV7-2, the J call TRBJ2-5; the match to TRBD2 covers 7 bases. The CDR3 sequence is 13 residues long. Germline V lookup: CDR1 SGHTA, CDR2 FQGNSA. Losses at the gene ends were 1 base for V and 7 bases for J; bases not matched to a gene: 3. The CDR3 DNA sequence: TGTGCCAGCAGCTTAGTGAGGGAGGGGACCCAGTACTTC. It encodes CASSLVREGTQYF.